The TCR beta chain under discussion was sequenced for a study of beta chain features in type 1 diabetes. Study information: All samples combined gave roughly 100,000,000 sorted cells for examination. Points from the study as a whole: TCRB CDR3s were moderately but significantly shorter in Type 1 diabetes patients in all four CD4+ subsets. A pattern of fewer insertions and more deletions at VDJ junctions was seen in type 1 diabetes patients. High TCR expression in some cells could lead to their over-representation in cDNA sequencing.

There are 16 residues in the CDR3. Germline V gene lookup returns CDR1 SNHLY and CDR2 FYNNEI. With 6 bases removed from V and 3 bases from J, the gap between germline ends came to 19 bases. For this clone: What it binds is not known.

Sequencing targeted expressed TCRB transcripts, as all isolated RNA had been reverse transcribed. TCRdb's copy holds only in-frame clones and misses some; the assay was immunoSEQ multiplex PCR. Of over 650,000 clones in the sample, 11% to 15% were seen once. V usage is TRBV2 and J usage is TRBJ2-3; tentatively, D is TRBD1 or TRBD2 (5 bases each). This TCR derives from a man between 18 and 35 years old with type 1 diabetes. Sequencing was performed on naive CD4+ T cells from blood. CDR3 loop: CASREITGTPTDTQYF. For the CDR3, the DNA is TGTGCCAGCAGAGAAATTACCGGGACCCCAACAGATACGCAGTATTTT.